This T cell receptor beta chain originates from a study of response to subunit inactivated influenza vaccine. MiXCR, run by TCRdb on the RT-PCR reads, gives a single entry per CDR3 protein. The sample carries about 650,000 distinct CDR3 sequences, 13% to 15% recorded once. This CDR3 contains 19 residues. In germline, CDR1 is DFQATT, CDR2 SNEGSKA (reference sequence). V was clipped by 6 bases and J by 2 bases, with 30 bases between them. Regarding the study as a whole: Seasonal influenza vaccination, on each occasion, was suggested by the authors to recruit few new T cells.

A note on this clonotype: Its specificity is not known.

The gene calls are TRBV20-1 and TRBJ2-3, with D perhaps matching TRBD1 (6 bases). The TCR sequence derives from a man aged 50 to 59 who received an inactivated influenza vaccine. Sequenced material: PBMCs from blood, taken around two weeks before vaccination. CDR3 sequence (DNA): TGCAGTGCAAACACGATCCCCATACAGGGCCAAGACTTCACAGATACGCAGTATTTT. Translation gives CSANTIPIQGQDFTDTQYF.